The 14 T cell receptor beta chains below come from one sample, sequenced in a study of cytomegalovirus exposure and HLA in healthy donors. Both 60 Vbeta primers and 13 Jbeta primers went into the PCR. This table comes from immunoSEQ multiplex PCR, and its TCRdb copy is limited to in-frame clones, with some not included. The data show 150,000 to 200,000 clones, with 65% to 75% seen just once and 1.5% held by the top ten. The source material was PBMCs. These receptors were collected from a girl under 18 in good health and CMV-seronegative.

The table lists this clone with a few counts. The CDR3 DNA follows: TGTGCCATCACCCAGGCGACAGAGGGAGGGTATGGCTACACCTTC. This codes for CAITQATEGGYGYTF. This chain connects TRBV6-1 to TRBJ1-2, with D maybe TRBD1 (5 bases). This CDR3 comprises 15 residues. V lost 10 bases to trimming and J lost 5 bases, with 23 bases between them. Germline CDR1 reads MNHNS; CDR2 reads SASEGT.

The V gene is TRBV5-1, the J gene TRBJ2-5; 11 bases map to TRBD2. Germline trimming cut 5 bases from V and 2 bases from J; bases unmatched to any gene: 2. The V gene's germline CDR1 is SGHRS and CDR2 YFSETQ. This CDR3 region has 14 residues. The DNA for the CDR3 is TGCGCCAGCAGACTAGCGGGAGAACAAGAGACCCAGTACTTC. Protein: CASRLAGEQETQYF.

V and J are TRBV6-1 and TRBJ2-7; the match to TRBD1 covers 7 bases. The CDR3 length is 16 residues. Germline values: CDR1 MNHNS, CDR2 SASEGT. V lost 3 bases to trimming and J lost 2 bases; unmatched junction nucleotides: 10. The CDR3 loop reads CASSDPTTTGTYEQYF. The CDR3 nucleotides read TGTGCCAGCAGTGACCCCACCACGACAGGGACCTACGAGCAGTACTTC.

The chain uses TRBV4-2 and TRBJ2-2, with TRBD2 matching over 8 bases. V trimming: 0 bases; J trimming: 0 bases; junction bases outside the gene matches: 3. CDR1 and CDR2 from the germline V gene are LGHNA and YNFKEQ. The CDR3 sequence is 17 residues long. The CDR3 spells CASSQDGRGANTGELFF. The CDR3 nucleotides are TGTGCCAGCAGCCAAGACGGGAGGGGAGCGAACACCGGGGAGCTGTTTTTT.

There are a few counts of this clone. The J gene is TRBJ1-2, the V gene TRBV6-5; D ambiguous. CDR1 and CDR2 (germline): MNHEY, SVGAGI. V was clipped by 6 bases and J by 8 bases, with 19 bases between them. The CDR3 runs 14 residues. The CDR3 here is CASSPPRGVRGYTF. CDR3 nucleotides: TGTGCCAGCAGCCCCCCCCGGGGAGTTAGGGGCTACACCTTC.

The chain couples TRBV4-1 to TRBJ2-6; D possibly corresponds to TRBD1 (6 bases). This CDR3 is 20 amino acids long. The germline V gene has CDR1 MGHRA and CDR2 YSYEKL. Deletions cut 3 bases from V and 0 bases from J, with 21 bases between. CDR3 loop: CASSHREHRGHSSGANVLTF. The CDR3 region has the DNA TGCGCCAGCAGCCACCGGGAACATCGGGGACATTCCTCTGGGGCCAACGTCCTGACTTTC.

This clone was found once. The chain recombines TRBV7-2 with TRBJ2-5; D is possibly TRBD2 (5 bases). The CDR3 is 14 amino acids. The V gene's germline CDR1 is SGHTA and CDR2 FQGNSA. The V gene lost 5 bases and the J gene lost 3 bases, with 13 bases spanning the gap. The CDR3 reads CASSTRTHEETQYF. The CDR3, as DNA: TGTGCCAGCAGCACCAGGACTCACGAAGAGACCCAGTACTTC.

CDR3 amino acids: CATQTGDDEKLFF. Here the CDR3 DNA reads TGTGCCACCCAGACAGGGGACGATGAAAAACTGTTTTTT. The chain has TRBV10-3 and TRBJ1-4, with TRBD1 matching 8 bases. The CDR3 has 13 residues. The germline V gene encodes CDR1 ENHRY and CDR2 SYGVKD. The trim removed 10 bases at V and 6 bases at J, leaving 7 bases unmatched.

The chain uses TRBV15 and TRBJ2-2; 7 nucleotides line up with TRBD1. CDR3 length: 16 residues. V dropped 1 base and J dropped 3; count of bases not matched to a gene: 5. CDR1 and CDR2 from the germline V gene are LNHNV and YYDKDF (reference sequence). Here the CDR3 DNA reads TGTGCCACCAGCAGAGGGGAAGGGGGCGACACCGGGGAGCTGTTTTTT. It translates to CATSRGEGGDTGELFF.

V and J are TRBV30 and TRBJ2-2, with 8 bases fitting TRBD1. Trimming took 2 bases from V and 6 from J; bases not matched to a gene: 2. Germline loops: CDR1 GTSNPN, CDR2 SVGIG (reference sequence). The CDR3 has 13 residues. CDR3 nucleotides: TGTGCCTGGAGTCTACAGGGGGCCGGGGAGCTGTTTTTT. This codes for CAWSLQGAGELFF.

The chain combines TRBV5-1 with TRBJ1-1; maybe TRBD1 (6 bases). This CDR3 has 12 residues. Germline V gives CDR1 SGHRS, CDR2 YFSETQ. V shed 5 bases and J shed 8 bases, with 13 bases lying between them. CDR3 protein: CASRPNREEAFF. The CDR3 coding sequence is TGCGCCAGCAGACCGAACAGGGAAGAAGCTTTCTTT.

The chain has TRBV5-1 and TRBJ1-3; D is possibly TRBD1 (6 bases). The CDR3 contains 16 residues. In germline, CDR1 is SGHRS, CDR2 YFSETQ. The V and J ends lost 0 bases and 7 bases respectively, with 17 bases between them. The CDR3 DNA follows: TGCGCCAGCAGCTTGGCCACGGCAGGGGAAGGGAACACCATATATTTT. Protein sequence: CASSLATAGEGNTIYF.

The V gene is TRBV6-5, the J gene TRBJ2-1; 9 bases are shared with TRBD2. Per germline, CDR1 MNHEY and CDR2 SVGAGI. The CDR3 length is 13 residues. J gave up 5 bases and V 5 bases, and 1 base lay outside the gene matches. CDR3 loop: CASSRLADNEQFF. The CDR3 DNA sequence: TGTGCCAGCAGTAGACTAGCGGACAATGAGCAGTTCTTC.

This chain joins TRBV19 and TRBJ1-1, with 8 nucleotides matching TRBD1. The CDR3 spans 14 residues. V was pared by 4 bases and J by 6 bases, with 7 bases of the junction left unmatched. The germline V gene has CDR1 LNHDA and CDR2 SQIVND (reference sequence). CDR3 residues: CASSNQGAYAEAFF. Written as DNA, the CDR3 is TGTGCCAGTAGTAACCAGGGGGCTTACGCTGAAGCTTTCTTT.